This TCR beta chain was documented in a study of cytomegalovirus exposure and HLA in healthy donors. Study-wide context: An earlier analysis identified approximately 110 million unique TCR beta sequences in 150 million to 200 million T cells.

Study-level results: In an earlier analysis, most TCR beta V segments were productive about 90% or about 30% of the time. The authors later found HLA-associated TCR beta chains more clonally expanded than equally common others.

A remark on this clone: What it recognizes is unknown.

Trimming took off 3 bases at V and 0 bases at J, with 13 bases between the two ends. From germline, CDR1 is SEHNR and CDR2 FQNEAQ (reference sequence). CDR3 length equals 16 residues. Primers: 60 Vbeta forward and 13 Jbeta reverse. Clones were sequenced by immunoSEQ multiplex PCR, and TCRdb holds only the in-frame ones, with some missing. Its listing shows about 200,000 clones. This receptor was obtained from a man aged 30 to 45 in good health and CMV-seronegative. Sequencing input: PBMCs. The chain carries TRBV7-9 and TRBJ2-3; TRBD2 might be the D (5 bases). Here the CDR3 reads CASSFLGAASTDTQYF. In nucleotides, the CDR3 is TGTGCCAGCAGCTTCCTCGGAGCGGCTAGCACAGATACGCAGTATTTT.